In this sample, the clone carrying this T cell receptor (beta chain) turned up a few times. The data belong to a study of T-cell reconstitution after alpha-beta-depleted transplantation in children. This CDR3 region has 18 residues. V lost 5 bases and J 8 bases, leaving 28 bases between the germline ends. Germline-derived CDR1 and CDR2 are MGHDK and SYGVNS. Using unique molecular identifiers, the investigators prepared the TCRbeta library. Using its own MiXCR run on the PCR reads, TCRdb lists one record per CDR3 protein. The repertoire holds hundreds of thousands of distinct CDR3 sequences, about 33% seen once, with 2% to 3% in the top ten.

This receptor was identified in a human donor who donated a stem cell graft to a child with aplastic anemia. Sequenced here: PBMCs from the stem cell graft donor, sampled from the stem cell graft. The V call is TRBV25-1, the J call TRBJ2-1, with a tentative D call TRBD2 (6 bases). CDR3 DNA: TGTGCCAGCAGTACACCCCCGGAGTACGGGGGTTCTAGAGATGAGCAGTTCTTC. This codes for CASSTPPEYGGSRDEQFF. The full variable domain, in which reference TRBV25-1 and TRBJ2-1 provide the parts outside the CDR3, is EADIYQTPRYLVIGTGKKITLECSQTMGHDKMYWYQQDPGMELHLIHYSYGVNSTEKGDLSSESTVSRIRTEHFPLTLESARPSHTSQYLCASSTPPEYGGSRDEQFFGPGTRLTVL.